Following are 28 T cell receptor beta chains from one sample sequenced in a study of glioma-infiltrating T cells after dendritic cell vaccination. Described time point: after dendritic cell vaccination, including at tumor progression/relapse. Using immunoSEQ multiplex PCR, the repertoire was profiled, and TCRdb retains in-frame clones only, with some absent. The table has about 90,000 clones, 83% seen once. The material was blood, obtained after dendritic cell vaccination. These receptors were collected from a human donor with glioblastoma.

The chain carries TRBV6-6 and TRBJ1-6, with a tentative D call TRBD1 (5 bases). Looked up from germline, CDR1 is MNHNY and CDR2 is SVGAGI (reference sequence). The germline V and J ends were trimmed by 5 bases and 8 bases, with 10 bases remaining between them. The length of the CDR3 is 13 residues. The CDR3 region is CASSTGTDSPLHF. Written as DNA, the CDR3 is TGTGCCAGCAGTACAGGAACTGATTCACCCCTCCACTTT.

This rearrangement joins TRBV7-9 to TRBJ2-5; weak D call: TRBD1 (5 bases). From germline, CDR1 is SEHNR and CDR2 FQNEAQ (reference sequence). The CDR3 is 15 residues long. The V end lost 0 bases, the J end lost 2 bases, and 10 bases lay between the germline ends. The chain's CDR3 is CASSLAGPRQETQYF. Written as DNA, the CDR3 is TGTGCCAGCAGCTTAGCGGGGCCTAGACAAGAGACCCAGTACTTC.

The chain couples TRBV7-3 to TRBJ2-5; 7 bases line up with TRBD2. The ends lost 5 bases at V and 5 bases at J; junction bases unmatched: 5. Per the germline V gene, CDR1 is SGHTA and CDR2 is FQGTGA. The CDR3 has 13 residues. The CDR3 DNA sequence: TGTGCCAGCAGCAAGACTAGCTTCGAGACCCAGTACTTC. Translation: CASSKTSFETQYF.

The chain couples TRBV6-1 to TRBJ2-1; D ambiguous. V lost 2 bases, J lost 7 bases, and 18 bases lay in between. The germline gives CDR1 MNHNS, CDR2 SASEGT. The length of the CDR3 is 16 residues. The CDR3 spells CASSEFSLRVRNEQFF. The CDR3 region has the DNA TGTGCCAGCAGTGAATTTAGCTTGAGAGTGAGGAATGAGCAGTTCTTC.

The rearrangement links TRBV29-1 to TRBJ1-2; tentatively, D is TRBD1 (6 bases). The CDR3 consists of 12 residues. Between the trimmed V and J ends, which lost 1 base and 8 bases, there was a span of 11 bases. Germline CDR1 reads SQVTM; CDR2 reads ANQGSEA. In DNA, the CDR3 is TGCAGCGTTGAAGGTCCAGGGGTAGGCTACACCTTC. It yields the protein CSVEGPGVGYTF.

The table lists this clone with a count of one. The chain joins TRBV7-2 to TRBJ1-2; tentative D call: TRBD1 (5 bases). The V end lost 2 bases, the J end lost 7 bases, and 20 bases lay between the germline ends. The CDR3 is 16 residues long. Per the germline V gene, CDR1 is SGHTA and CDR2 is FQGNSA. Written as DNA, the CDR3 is TGTGCCAGCAGCTTAAGCCGAGACAGTTCTATAATTGGCTACACCTTC. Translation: CASSLSRDSSIIGYTF.

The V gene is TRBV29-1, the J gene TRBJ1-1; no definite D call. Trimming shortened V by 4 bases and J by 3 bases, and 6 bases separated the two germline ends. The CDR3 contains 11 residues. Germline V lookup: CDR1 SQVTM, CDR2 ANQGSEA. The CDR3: CSVAFDTEAFF. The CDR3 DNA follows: TGCAGCGTTGCCTTCGACACTGAAGCTTTCTTT. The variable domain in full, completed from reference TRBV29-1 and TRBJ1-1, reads SAVISQKPSRDICQRGTSLTIQCQVDSQVTMMFWYRQQPGQSLTLIATANQGSEATYESGFVIDKFPISRPNLTFSTLTVSNMSPEDSSIYLCSVAFDTEAFFGQGTRLTVV.

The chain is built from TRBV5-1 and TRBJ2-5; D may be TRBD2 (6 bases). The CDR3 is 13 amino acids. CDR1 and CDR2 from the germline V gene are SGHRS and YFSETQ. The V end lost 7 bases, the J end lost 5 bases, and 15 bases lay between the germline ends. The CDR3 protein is CASGREAVETQYF. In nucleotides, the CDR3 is TGCGCCAGCGGTAGGGAGGCGGTTGAGACCCAGTACTTC.

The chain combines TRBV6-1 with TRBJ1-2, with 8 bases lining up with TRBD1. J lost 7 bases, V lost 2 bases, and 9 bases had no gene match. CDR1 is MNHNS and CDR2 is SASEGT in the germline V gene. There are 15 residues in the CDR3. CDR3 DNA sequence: TGTGCCAGCAGTGAACAGGACAGGGACTCGTCTGGCTACACCTTC. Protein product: CASSEQDRDSSGYTF.

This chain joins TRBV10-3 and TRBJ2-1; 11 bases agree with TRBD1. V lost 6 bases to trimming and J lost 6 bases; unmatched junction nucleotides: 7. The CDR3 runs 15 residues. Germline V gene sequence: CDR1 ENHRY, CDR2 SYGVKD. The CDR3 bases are TGTGCCATCAGGCCCGGGACAGGGGGAGGCAATGAGCAGTTCTTC. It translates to CAIRPGTGGGNEQFF.

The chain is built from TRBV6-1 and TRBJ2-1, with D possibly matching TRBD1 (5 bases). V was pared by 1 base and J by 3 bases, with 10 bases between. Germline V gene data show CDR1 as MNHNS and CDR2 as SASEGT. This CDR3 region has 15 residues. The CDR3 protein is CASSEEPQVYNEQFF. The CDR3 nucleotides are TGTGCCAGCAGTGAAGAGCCACAGGTCTACAATGAGCAGTTCTTC.

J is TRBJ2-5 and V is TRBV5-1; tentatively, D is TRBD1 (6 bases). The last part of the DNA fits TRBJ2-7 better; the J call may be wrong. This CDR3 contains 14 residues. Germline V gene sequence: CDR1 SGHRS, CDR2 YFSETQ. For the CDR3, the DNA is TGCGCCAGCAGCTTGGGGGGGCGCGACGACGAGCAGTACTTC. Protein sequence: CASSLGGRDDEQYF.

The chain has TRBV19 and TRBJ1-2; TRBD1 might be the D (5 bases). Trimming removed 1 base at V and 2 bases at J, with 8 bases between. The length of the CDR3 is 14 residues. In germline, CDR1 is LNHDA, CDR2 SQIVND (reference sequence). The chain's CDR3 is CASSIAGDNYGYTF. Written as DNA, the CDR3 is TGTGCCAGTAGTATAGCGGGGGACAACTATGGCTACACCTTC.

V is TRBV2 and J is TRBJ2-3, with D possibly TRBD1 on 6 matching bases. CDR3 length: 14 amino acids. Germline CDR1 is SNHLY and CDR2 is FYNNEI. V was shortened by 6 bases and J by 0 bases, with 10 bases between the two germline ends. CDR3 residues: CASRRDISTDTQYF. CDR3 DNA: TGTGCCAGCAGACGGGACATAAGCACAGATACGCAGTATTTT.

The CDR3, as DNA: TGTGCCAGCAGCTTAGGGGCAGAGAACACTGAAGCTTTCTTT. It specifies CASSLGAENTEAFF. The chain joins TRBV11-3 to TRBJ1-1, with D unclear. V shed 1 base and J shed 1 base, with 7 bases lying between them. The CDR3 sequence is 14 residues long. Germline V gene lookup returns CDR1 SGHNT and CDR2 YENEEA.

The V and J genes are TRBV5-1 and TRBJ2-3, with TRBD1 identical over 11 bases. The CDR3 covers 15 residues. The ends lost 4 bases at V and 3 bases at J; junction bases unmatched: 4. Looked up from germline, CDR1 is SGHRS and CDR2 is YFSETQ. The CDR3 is CASSGGQGATDTQYF. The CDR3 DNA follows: TGCGCCAGCAGCGGAGGACAGGGGGCGACAGATACGCAGTATTTT.

The chain's CDR3 is CASSYLSSDEQYF. Here the CDR3 DNA reads TGTGCCAGCAGTTACTTATCCTCGGACGAGCAGTACTTC. The rearrangement links TRBV6-5 to TRBJ2-7; no clear D. V was cut by 1 base and J by 5 bases, with 9 bases left in between. The CDR3 covers 13 residues. Per the germline V gene, CDR1 is MNHEY and CDR2 is SVGAGI.

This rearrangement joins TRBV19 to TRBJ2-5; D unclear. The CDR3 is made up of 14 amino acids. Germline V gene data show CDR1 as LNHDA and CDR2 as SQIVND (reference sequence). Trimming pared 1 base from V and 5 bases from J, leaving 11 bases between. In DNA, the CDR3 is TGTGCCAGTAGTATAGGGTGGGCCGGCGAGACCCAGTACTTC. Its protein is CASSIGWAGETQYF.

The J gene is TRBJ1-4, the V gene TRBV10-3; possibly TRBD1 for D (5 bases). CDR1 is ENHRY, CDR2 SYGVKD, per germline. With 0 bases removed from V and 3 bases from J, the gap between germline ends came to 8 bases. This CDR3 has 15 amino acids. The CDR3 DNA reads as TGTGCCATCAGTGAGTCGATCAGGGCTAATGAAAAACTGTTTTTT. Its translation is CAISESIRANEKLFF.

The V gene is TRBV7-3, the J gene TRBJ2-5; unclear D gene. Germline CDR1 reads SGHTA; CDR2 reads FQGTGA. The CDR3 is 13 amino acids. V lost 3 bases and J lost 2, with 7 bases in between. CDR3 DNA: TGTGCCAGCAGCTTTGGCAGTCAAGAGACCCAGTACTTC. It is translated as CASSFGSQETQYF.

CDR3 bases: TGTGCCAGCAGTTATCAAGCCGGGACAGGGGAAGAAAAACTGTTTTTT. Its protein is CASSYQAGTGEEKLFF. The chain is built from TRBV7-2 and TRBJ1-4, with 10 bases aligning to TRBD1. The CDR3 has 16 residues. V shed 6 bases, J shed 8 bases, and the junction held 12 bases outside the gene matches. The germline V gene encodes CDR1 SGHTA and CDR2 FQGNSA.

CDR3 loop: CASQTSGVGTDTQYF. The CDR3 bases are TGTGCCAGTCAAACTAGCGGGGTAGGCACAGATACGCAGTATTTT. The chain has TRBV5-4 and TRBJ2-3, with 10 bases lining up with TRBD2. CDR1 is SGHNT and CDR2 is YYREEE in the germline V gene (reference sequence). The CDR3 is made up of 15 amino acids. V gave up 8 bases and J gave up 1 base; unmatched junction bases: 7.

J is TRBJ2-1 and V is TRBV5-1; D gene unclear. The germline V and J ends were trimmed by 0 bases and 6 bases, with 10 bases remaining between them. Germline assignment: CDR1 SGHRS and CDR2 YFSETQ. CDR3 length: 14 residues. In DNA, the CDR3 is TGCGCCAGCAGCTTGGGCGGCGTCCCCAATGAGCAGTTCTTC. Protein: CASSLGGVPNEQFF.

The CDR3 sequence: CAWRQGSNQPQHF. The CDR3 DNA reads as TGTGCCTGGCGACAGGGGAGCAATCAGCCCCAGCATTTT. The V call is TRBV30, the J call TRBJ1-5; 8 bases map to TRBD1. The germline V gene encodes CDR1 GTSNPN and CDR2 SVGIG (reference sequence). After removal of 5 bases from V and 1 base from J, the junction contained 1 base not matched to a gene. CDR3 length: 13 amino acids. The full variable domain, completed using reference TRBV30 and TRBJ1-5, is SQTIHQWPATLVQPVGSPLSLECTVEGTSNPNLYWYRQAAGRGLQLLFYSVGIGQISSEVPQNLSASRPQDRQFILSSKKLLLSDSGFYLCAWRQGSNQPQHFGDGTRLSIL.

The CDR3 DNA reads as TGTGCCAGTAGTATCCCGACAGCGAACACCGGGGAGCTGTTTTTT. Its protein is CASSIPTANTGELFF. This chain uses TRBV19 with TRBJ2-2; D is possibly TRBD1 (5 bases). V was pared by 3 bases and J by 0 bases, with 8 bases between. CDR1 and CDR2 (germline): LNHDA, SQIVND (reference sequence). This CDR3 has 15 amino acids.

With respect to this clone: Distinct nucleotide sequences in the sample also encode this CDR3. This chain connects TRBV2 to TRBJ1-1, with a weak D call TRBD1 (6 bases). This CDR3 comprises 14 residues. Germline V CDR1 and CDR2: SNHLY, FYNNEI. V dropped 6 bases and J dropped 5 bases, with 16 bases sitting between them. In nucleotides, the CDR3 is TGTGCCAGCAGCAAAACTCAGGGGAATACTGAAGCTTTCTTT. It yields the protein CASSKTQGNTEAFF.

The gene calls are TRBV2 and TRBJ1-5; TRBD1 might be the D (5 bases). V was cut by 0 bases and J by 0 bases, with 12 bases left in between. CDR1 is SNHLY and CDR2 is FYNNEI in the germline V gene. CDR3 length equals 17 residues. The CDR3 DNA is TGTGCCAGCAGTGAAGCACGGTTCCAGGGTAGCAATCAGCCCCAGCATTTT. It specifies CASSEARFQGSNQPQHF.

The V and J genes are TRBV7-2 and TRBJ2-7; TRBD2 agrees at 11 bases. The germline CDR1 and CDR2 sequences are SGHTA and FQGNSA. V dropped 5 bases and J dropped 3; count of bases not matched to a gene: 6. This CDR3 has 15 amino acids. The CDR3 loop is CASSQPSGGHYEQYF. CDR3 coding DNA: TGTGCCAGCAGCCAGCCTAGCGGGGGGCACTACGAGCAGTACTTC.